These 11 T cell receptor beta chains were all obtained from the same sample, sequenced in a study of blood T cell repertoires in COVID-19. Some clones are missing from TCRdb's copy, which holds only in-frame ones; the method was immunoSEQ multiplex PCR. The data show a few hundred thousand clones, with approximately 86% seen just once and approximately 3% held by the top ten. The specimen sequenced was peripheral blood. The source of these receptors is a man aged 55 to 70 with acute or convalescent COVID-19.

A single count supports this clone. The chain recombines TRBV6-2 or TRBV6-3 with TRBJ1-5; no definite D call. Germline V gives CDR1 MNHEY, CDR2 SVGEGT. The CDR3 loop spans 16 amino acids. Deletions cut 5 bases from V and 0 bases from J, with 14 bases between. The CDR3 DNA reads as TGTGCCAGCAGTAAACCAGGTTTCTATAGCAATCAGCCCCAGCATTTT. Amino acids: CASSKPGFYSNQPQHF.

This clone was seen only a few times. This chain joins TRBV3-1 (or the pseudogene TRBV3-2) and TRBJ1-2, with D perhaps matching TRBD1 (6 bases). Germline V gene data show CDR1 as LGHDT and CDR2 as YNNKEL (reference sequence). Trimming pared 2 bases from V and 3 bases from J, leaving 13 bases between. The CDR3 consists of 15 residues. The CDR3 sequence: CASSQRGGSHYGYTF. The CDR3, as DNA: TGTGCCAGCAGCCAAAGGGGGGGAAGCCACTATGGCTACACCTTC.

Here the CDR3 DNA reads TGTGCCAGCAGCCCTAGGGGGCGGTCTATGAACACTGAAGCTTTCTTT. It is translated as CASSPRGRSMNTEAFF. J is TRBJ1-1 and V is TRBV5-6, with TRBD1 identical over 7 bases. V shed 4 bases, J shed 0 bases, and the junction held 9 bases outside the gene matches. CDR1 and CDR2 from the germline V gene are SGHDT and YYEEEE. There are 16 residues in the CDR3.

This rearrangement joins TRBV10-3 to TRBJ2-7; tentatively, D is TRBD2 (6 bases). V lost 3 bases and J lost 5, with 11 bases in between. The CDR3 spans 13 residues. Germline V gives CDR1 ENHRY, CDR2 SYGVKD. CDR3 sequence: CAISEPGRNEQYF. In nucleotides, the CDR3 is TGTGCCATCAGTGAACCAGGGAGGAACGAGCAGTACTTC.

This sequence joins TRBV28 and TRBJ1-6; 12 bases fit TRBD1. The ends lost 7 bases at V and 8 bases at J; junction bases unmatched: 18. Germline CDR1 reads MDHEN; CDR2 reads SYDVKM. This CDR3 has 19 residues. CDR3: CASTPVWDRGRIRHSPLHF. CDR3 bases: TGTGCCAGCACCCCCGTCTGGGACAGGGGGCGCATTCGCCATTCACCCCTCCACTTT.

The CDR3 DNA sequence: TGTGCCAGCAGCAATACAGGGGGCACTGAAGCTTTCTTT. Translated: CASSNTGGTEAFF. The rearrangement links TRBV12-3 or TRBV12-4 to TRBJ1-1; TRBD1 matches at 8 bases. Trimming removed 6 bases from V and 4 bases from J; junction bases left unmatched: 4. CDR3 length: 13 amino acids.

The chain uses TRBV6-5 and TRBJ2-2; TRBD1 might be the D (6 bases). Between the trimmed V and J ends, which lost 3 bases and 3 bases, there was a span of 8 bases. Germline-derived CDR1 and CDR2 are MNHEY and SVGAGI. This CDR3 contains 14 residues. CDR3: CASSYYRDTGELFF. CDR3 in DNA: TGTGCCAGCAGTTATTACAGGGACACCGGGGAGCTGTTTTTT.

The chain has TRBV6-1 and TRBJ1-2, with D possibly TRBD1 on 6 matching bases. This CDR3 is 13 amino acids long. The germline V and J ends were trimmed by 1 base and 8 bases, with 11 bases remaining between them. CDR1 MNHNS and CDR2 SASEGT come from the germline V gene. The CDR3 region has the DNA TGTGCCAGCAGTGAAGACAGGGTGAGGGGCTACACCTTC. Its protein product is CASSEDRVRGYTF.

The chain combines TRBV11-2 with TRBJ2-5; 8 bases map to TRBD2. The length of the CDR3 is 15 residues. V was clipped by 3 bases and J by 2 bases; unmatched bases: 5. Germline V CDR1 and CDR2: SGHAT, FQNNGV. The CDR3 bases are TGTGCCAGCAGCTTTTTTAGCGGGGCTCAAGAGACCCAGTACTTC. It is translated as CASSFFSGAQETQYF.

The gene calls are TRBV7-3 and TRBJ2-1; tentatively, D is TRBD2 (6 bases). The CDR3 covers 16 residues. Trimming removed 5 bases from V and 0 bases from J, with 14 bases in between. CDR1 and CDR2 from the germline V gene are SGHTA and FQGTGA. CDR3 DNA sequence: TGTGCCAGCAGCCCGCCGCGGGGCGGCTCCTACAATGAGCAGTTCTTC. It specifies CASSPPRGGSYNEQFF.

This chain joins TRBV28 and TRBJ2-7; 7 bases are shared with TRBD1. V lost 6 bases, J lost 3 bases, and 5 bases stayed unmatched. The germline V gene encodes CDR1 MDHEN and CDR2 SYDVKM. The CDR3 runs 13 residues. The DNA of the CDR3 is TGTGCCAGCAGAACAGGGGCGAACTACGAGCAGTACTTC. Translating gives CASRTGANYEQYF.